The rows below give T cell receptor beta chains drawn from one sample of a study of blood T cell repertoires in COVID-19. Some clones are missing from TCRdb's copy, which holds only in-frame ones; the method was immunoSEQ multiplex PCR. This table has 200,000 to 250,000 clones, 88% appearing once. Sequenced: peripheral blood. Source of these receptors: a man aged 18 to 29 with active or convalescent COVID-19. CDR3s include the opening cysteine and the closing phenylalanine or tryptophan. The D gene is left open where the match is weak. Expanded clones are given a class, and other clones once, few, many or no size at all.

>TRBV5-6|.|.|TRBJ1-5
CASSLDSGDSNQPQHF
TGTGCCAGCAGCTTGGACAGCGGAGATAGCAATCAGCCCCAGCATTTT
>TRBV13|TRBD1|.|TRBJ1-2
CASSLTGGGNYGYTF
TGTGCCAGCAGCTTAACAGGGGGTGGAAACTATGGCTACACCTTC
>TRBV9|TRBD1|.|TRBJ2-3
CASSPLPGQGMTDTQYF
TGTGCCAGCAGCCCCCTCCCAGGACAGGGGATGACAGATACGCAGTATTTT
>TRBV13|.|.|TRBJ2-7
CASSLSVYEQYF
TGTGCCAGCAGCTTATCAGTTTACGAGCAGTACTTC
>TRBV6-5|TRBD1|.|TRBJ1-5
CASSSTGGPQPQHF
TGTGCCAGCAGTTCTACAGGGGGACCTCAGCCCCAGCATTTT
>TRBV5-1|.|once|TRBJ1-2
CASSLDGEYGYTF
TGCGCCAGCAGCTTGGACGGGGAATATGGCTACACCTTC
>TRBV10-3|.|.|TRBJ1-2
CAISLDGNYGYTF
TGTGCCATCTCACTAGACGGGAACTATGGCTACACCTTC
>TRBV6-6|TRBD1|few|TRBJ1-2
CASSPRVQGQEGSGYTF
TGTGCCAGCAGTCCAAGAGTACAGGGACAGGAGGGTAGTGGCTACACCTTC
>TRBV18|TRBD1|.|TRBJ1-6
CASSPSTTGGGSPLHF
TGTGCCAGCTCACCCAGCACCACAGGGGGTGGGTCACCCCTCCACTTT
>TRBV5-4|.|.|TRBJ2-5
CASSPDSPYQETQYF
TGTGCCAGCAGCCCGGACAGTCCCTATCAAGAGACCCAGTACTTC
>TRBV7-6|TRBD2|once|TRBJ2-7
CASSLAPLAESYEQYF
TGTGCCAGCAGCTTAGCCCCCCTAGCGGAATCCTACGAGCAGTACTTC
>TRBV27|.|many|TRBJ2-1
CASSFYRYNEQFF
TGTGCCAGCAGTTTCTACAGATACAATGAGCAGTTCTTC
>TRBV18|.|.|TRBJ1-1
CASSPMRDTEAFF
TGTGCCAGCTCACCTATGCGGGACACTGAAGCTTTCTTT
>TRBV3-1/TRBV3-2|TRBD1|few|TRBJ2-7
CASSQDPGQGRIEQYF
TGTGCCAGCAGCCAAGATCCGGGACAGGGTAGAATCGAGCAGTACTTC
>TRBV3-1/TRBV3-2|TRBD2|once|TRBJ2-3
CASRRGTSGRTTDTQYF
TGTGCCAGCAGGCGAGGGACTAGCGGGAGGACGACAGATACGCAGTATTTT
>TRBV11-2|.|.|TRBJ2-7
CASSLAAGSYEQYF
TGTGCCAGCAGCTTAGCGGCAGGATCCTACGAGCAGTACTTC
>TRBV11-3|TRBD2|.|TRBJ2-1
CASSLAPSGSMGLNEQFF
TGTGCCAGCAGCTTAGCCCCTAGCGGGAGTATGGGGCTCAATGAGCAGTTCTTC
>TRBV7-3|.|.|TRBJ2-7
CASSRTPGPYEQYF
TGTGCCAGCAGCCGAACGCCAGGGCCCTACGAGCAGTACTTC
>TRBV18|TRBD2|.|TRBJ2-7
CASSRGASGSVSPYEQYF
TGTGCCAGCTCCCGGGGGGCTAGCGGGAGTGTATCCCCCTACGAGCAGTACTTC
>TRBV21-1|.|.|TRBJ2-2
CASSTRGLAGGLSTGELFF
TGTGCCAGCAGCACCCGAGGACTAGCGGGAGGGCTGAGCACCGGGGAGCTGTTTTTT
>TRBV10-1|.|.|TRBJ2-1
CASAVEPSYNEQFF
TGCGCCAGCGCCGTCGAGCCCTCCTACAATGAGCAGTTCTTC
>TRBV20-1|.|.|TRBJ2-2
CSASRNTGELFF
TGCAGTGCTAGTCGGAACACCGGGGAGCTGTTTTTT
>TRBV19|.|.|TRBJ2-7
CASSSSTSTGSYEQYF
TGTGCCAGTAGTTCATCCACTAGCACCGGGAGCTACGAGCAGTACTTC
>TRBV23-1|TRBD1|.|TRBJ1-2
CASSQLRDRLNYGYTF
TGCGCCAGCAGTCAACTAAGGGACAGACTGAACTATGGCTACACCTTC
>TRBV28|TRBD2|.|TRBJ2-7
CASSLRPGRGTTHEQYF
TGTGCCAGCAGTCTACGCCCCGGTCGAGGGACTACCCACGAGCAGTACTTC
>TRBV5-8|TRBD1|once|TRBJ2-7
CASRGRQGTSYEQYF
TGTGCCAGCAGAGGTAGACAGGGGACCTCCTACGAGCAGTACTTC
>TRBV19|.|.|TRBJ1-5
CATRERRNSNQPQHF
TGTGCCACCCGGGAAAGACGTAATAGCAATCAGCCCCAGCATTTT